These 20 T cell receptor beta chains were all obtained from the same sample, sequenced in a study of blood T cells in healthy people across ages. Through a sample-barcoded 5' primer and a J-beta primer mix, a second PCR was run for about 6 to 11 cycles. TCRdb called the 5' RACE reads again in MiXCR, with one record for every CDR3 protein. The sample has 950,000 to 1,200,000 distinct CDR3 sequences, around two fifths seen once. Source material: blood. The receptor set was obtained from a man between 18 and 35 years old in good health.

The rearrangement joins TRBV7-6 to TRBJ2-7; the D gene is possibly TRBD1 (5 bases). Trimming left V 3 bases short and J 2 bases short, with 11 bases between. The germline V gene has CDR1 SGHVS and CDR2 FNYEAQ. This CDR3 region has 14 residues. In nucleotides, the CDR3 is TGTGCCAGCAGCTTTGAGAAGGGGACCTACGAGCAGTACTTC. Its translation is CASSFEKGTYEQYF.

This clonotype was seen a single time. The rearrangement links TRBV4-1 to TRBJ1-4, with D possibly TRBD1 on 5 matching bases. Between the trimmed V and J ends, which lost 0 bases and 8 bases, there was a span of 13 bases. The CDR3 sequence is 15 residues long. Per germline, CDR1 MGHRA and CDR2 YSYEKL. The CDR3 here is CASSQDVAGNEKLFF. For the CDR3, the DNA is TGCGCCAGCAGCCAAGATGTCGCAGGGAACGAAAAACTGTTTTTT.

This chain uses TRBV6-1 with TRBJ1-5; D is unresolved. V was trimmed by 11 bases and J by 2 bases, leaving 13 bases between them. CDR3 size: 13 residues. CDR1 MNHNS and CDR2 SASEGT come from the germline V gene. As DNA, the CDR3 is TGTGCCGGCGGACCTTGGGGCAATCAGCCCCAGCATTTT. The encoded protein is CAGGPWGNQPQHF.

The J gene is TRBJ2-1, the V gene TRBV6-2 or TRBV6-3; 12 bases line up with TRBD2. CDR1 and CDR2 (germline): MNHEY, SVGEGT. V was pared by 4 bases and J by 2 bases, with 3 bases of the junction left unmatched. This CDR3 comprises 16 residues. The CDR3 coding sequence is TGTGCCAGCAGTTCCGGGACTAGCGGGCCCTACAATGAGCAGTTCTTC. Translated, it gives CASSSGTSGPYNEQFF.

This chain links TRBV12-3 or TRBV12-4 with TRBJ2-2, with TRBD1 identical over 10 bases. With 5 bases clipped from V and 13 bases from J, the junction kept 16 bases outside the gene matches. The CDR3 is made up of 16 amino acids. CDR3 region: CASSRRTGTGAEGLFF. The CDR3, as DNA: TGTGCCAGCAGTCGAAGAACCGGGACAGGGGCCGAGGGGCTGTTTTTT.

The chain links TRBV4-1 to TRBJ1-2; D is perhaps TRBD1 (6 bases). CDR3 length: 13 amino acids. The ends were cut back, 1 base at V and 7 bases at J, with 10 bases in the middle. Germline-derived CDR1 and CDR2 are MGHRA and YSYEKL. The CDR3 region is CASSQVSGVGYTF. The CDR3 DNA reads TGCGCCAGCAGCCAAGTATCAGGGGTTGGCTACACCTTC.

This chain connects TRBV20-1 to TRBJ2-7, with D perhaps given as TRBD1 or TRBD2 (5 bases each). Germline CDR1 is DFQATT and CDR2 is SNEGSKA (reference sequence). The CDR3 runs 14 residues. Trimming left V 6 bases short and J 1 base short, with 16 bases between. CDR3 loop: CSARAGDGSYEQYF. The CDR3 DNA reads TGCAGTGCCCGGGCCGGGGACGGATCCTACGAGCAGTACTTC.

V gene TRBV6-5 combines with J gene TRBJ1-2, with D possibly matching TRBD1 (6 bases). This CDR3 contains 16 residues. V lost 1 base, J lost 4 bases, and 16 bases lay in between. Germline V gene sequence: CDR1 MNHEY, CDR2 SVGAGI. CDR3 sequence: CASSYLRLGTLYGYTF. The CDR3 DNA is TGTGCCAGCAGTTACTTGAGGCTCGGGACACTCTATGGCTACACCTTC.

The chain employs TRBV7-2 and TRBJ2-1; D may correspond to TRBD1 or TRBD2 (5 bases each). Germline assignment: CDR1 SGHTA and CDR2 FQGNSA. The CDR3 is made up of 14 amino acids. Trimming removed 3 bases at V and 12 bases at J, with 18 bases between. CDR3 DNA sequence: TGTGCCAGCAGCTTTCGACGCCGAGATGGGGGGCAGTTCTTC. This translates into CASSFRRRDGGQFF.

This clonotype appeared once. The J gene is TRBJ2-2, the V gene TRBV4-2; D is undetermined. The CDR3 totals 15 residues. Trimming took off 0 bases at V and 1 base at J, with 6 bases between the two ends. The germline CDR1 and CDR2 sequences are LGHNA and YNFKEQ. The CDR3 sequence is CASSQDPGNTGELFF. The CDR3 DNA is TGTGCCAGCAGCCAAGATCCCGGGAACACCGGGGAGCTGTTTTTT.

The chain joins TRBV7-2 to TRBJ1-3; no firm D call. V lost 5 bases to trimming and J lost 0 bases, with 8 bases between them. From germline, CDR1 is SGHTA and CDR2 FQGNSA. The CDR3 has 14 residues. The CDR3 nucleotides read TGTGCCAGCAGCAGAGGAGGCTCTGGAAACACCATATATTTT. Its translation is CASSRGGSGNTIYF.

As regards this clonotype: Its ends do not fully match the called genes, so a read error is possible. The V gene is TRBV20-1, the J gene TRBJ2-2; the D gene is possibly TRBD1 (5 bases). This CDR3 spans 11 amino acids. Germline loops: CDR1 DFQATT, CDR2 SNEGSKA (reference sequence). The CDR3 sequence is CSTQEPGELFF. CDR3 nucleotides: TGTTCAACACAGGAGCCCGGGGAGCTGTTTTTT.

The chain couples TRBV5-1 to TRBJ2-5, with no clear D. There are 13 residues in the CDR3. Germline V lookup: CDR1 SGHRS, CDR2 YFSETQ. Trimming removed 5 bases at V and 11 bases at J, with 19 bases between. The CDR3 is CASRLSPPNEQYF. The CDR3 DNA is TGCGCCAGCAGGTTGTCCCCTCCCAATGAGCAGTACTTC.

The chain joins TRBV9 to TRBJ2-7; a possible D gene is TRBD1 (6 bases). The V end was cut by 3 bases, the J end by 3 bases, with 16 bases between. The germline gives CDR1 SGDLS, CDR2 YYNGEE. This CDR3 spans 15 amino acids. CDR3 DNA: TGTGCCAGCAGCGCCAACCCGACAGGTTTCTACGAGCAGTACTTC. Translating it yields CASSANPTGFYEQYF.

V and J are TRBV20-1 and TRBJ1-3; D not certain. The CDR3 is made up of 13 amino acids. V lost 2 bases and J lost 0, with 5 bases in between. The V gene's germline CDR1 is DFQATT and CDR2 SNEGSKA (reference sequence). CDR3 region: CSARRFSGNTIYF. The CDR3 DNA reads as TGCAGTGCTAGACGGTTCTCTGGAAACACCATATATTTT.

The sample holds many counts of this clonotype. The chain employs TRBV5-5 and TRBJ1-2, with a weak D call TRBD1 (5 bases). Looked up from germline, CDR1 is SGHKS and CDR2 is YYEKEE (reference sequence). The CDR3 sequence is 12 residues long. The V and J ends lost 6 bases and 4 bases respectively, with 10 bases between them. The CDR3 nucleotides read TGTGCCAGCACCCCAGACAGCTATGGCTACACCTTC. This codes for CASTPDSYGYTF.

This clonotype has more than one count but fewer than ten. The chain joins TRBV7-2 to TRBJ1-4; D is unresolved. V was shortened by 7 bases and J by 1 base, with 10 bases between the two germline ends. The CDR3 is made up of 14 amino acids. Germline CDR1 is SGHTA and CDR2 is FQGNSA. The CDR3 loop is CASTWEKTNEKLFF. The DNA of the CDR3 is TGTGCCAGCACCTGGGAGAAAACTAATGAAAAACTGTTTTTT.

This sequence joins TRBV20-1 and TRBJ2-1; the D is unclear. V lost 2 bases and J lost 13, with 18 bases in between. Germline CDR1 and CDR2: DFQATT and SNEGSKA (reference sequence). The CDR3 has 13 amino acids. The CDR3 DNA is TGCAGTGCTAGACCCCCTCCCGAGGAGACCCAGTTCTTC. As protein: CSARPPPEETQFF.

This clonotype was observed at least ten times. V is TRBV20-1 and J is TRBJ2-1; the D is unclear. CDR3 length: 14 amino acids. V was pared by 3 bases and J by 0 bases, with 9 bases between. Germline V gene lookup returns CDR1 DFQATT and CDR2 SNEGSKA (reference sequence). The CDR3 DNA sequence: TGCAGTGCTAGCTACCAAAGCTCCTACAATGAGCAGTTCTTC. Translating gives CSASYQSSYNEQFF.

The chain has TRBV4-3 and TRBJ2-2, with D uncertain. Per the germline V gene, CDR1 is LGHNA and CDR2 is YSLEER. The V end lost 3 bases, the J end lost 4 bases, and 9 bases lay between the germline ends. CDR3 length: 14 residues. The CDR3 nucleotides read TGCGCCAGCAGCCAGGGATGGAGCACCGGGGAGCTGTTTTTT. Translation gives CASSQGWSTGELFF.